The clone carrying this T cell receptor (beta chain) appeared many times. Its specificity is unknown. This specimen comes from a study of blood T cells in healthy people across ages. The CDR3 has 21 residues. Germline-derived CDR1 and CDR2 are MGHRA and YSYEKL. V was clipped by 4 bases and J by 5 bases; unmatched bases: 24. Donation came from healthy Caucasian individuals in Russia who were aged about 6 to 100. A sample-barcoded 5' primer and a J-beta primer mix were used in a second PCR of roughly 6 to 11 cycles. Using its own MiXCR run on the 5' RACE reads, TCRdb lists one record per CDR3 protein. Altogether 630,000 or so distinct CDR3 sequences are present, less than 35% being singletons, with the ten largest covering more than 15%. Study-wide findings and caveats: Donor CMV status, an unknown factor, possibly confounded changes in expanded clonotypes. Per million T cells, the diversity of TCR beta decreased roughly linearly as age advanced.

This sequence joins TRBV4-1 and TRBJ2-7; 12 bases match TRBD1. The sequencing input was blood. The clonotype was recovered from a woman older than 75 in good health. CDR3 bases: TGCGCCAGCAGCCGGGACAGGGGGCGACGAGTGGACTCTGAAAAGAACGACGAGCAGTACTTC. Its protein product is CASSRDRGRRVDSEKNDEQYF.